This entry features one T cell receptor beta chain sequence. This entry belongs to a study of blood T cell repertoires in COVID-19. Study-level background: The samples span acute and convalescent COVID-19 from the United States, Italy and Spain. In each case, the material was cDNA or gDNA derived from T cells, B-cell-depleted T cells, or PBMCs.

In the source study's methods: Quantification of nucleated cells was approximated via reference gene primer amplification. The table came from immunoSEQ multiplex PCR; TCRdb's copy has only in-frame clones and leaves some out. Clone size and the V and J calls come from that table; the DNA yielded D and trimming. The sample lists 150,000 to 200,000 clones, nearly 90% occurring once. This CDR3 comprises 16 residues. V lost 6 bases and J lost 3; bases outside the gene matches: 10. Looked up from germline, CDR1 is MNHEY and CDR2 is SMNVEV (reference sequence). The clonotype was recovered from a man aged 50 to 59 with acute or convalescent COVID-19. The V call is TRBV27, the J call TRBJ2-1, with 8 bases fitting TRBD1. The sequencing sample was made of peripheral blood. The CDR3 region has the DNA TGTGCCAGCAGCCTAAGGCGACAGGGGCTCTACAATGAGCAGTTCTTC. Encoded protein: CASSLRRQGLYNEQFF.